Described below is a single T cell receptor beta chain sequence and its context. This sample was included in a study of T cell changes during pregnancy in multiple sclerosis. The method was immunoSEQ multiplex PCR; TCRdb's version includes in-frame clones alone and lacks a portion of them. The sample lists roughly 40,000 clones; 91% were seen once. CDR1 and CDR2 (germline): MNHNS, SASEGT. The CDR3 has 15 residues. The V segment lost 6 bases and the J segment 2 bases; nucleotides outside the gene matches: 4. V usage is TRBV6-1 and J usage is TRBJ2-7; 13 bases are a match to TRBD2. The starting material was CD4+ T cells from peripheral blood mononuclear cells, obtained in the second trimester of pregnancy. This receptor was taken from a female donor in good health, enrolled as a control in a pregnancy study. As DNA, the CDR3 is TGTGCCAGCAGGGGGACTAGCGGGAACACCTACGAGCAGTACTTC. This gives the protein CASRGTSGNTYEQYF.